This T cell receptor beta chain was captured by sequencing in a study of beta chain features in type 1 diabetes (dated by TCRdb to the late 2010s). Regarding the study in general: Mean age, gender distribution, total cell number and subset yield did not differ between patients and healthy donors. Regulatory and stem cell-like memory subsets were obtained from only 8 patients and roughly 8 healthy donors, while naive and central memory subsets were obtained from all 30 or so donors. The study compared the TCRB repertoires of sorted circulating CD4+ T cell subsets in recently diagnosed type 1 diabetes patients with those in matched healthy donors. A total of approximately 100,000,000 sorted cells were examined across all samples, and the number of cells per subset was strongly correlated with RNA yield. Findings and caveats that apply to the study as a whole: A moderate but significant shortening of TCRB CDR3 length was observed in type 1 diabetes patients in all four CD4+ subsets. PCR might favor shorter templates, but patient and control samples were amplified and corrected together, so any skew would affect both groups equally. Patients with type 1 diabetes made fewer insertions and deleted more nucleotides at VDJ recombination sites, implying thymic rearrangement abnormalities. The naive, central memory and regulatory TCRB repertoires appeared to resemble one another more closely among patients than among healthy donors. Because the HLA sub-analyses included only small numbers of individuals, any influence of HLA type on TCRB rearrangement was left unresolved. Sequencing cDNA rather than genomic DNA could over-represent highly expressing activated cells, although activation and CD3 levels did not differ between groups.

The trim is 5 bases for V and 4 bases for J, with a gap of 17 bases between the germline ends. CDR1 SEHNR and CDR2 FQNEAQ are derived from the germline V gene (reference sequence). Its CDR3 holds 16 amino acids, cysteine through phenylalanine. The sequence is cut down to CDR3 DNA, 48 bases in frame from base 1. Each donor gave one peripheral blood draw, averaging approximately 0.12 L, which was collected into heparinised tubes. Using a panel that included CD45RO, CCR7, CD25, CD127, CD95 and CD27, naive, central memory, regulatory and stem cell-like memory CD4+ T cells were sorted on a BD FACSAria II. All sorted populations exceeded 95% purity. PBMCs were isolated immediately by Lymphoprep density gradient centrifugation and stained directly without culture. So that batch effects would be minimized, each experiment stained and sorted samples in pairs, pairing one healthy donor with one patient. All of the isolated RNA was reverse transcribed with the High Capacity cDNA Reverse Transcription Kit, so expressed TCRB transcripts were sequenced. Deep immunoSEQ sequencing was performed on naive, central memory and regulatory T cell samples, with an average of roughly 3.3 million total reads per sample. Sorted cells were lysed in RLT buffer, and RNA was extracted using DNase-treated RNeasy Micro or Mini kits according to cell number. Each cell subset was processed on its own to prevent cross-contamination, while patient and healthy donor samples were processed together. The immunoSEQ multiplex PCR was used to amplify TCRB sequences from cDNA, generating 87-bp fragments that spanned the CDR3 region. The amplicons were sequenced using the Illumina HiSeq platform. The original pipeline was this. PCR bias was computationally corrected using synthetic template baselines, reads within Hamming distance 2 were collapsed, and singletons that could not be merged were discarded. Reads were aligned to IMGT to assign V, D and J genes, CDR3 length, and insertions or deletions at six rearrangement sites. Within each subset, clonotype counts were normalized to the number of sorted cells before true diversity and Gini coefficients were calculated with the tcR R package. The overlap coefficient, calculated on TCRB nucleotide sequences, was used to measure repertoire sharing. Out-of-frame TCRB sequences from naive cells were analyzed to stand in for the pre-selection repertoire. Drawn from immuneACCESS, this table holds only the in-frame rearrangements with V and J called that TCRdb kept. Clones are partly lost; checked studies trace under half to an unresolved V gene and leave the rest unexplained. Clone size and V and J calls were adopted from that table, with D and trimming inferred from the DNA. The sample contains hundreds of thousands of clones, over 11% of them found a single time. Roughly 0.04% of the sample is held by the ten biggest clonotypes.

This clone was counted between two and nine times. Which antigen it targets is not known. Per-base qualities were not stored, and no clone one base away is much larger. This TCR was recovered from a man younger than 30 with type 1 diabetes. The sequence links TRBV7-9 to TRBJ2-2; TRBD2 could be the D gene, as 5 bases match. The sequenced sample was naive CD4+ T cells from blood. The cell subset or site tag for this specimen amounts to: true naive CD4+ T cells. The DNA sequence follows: TGTGCCAGCAGCCCAGGAGGAGGCAAGGTCACCGGGGAGCTGTTTTTT. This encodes CASSPGGGKVTGELFF.